This T cell receptor beta chain was observed in a study of blood T cell repertoires in COVID-19. Study in general: Italy, Spain and the United States were the sources of the convalescent and acute COVID-19 samples.

The junction had 8 bases not matched to a gene; V was cut back by 3 bases and J by 4 bases. This CDR3 has 15 residues. Germline CDR1 is MGHDK and CDR2 is SYGVNS. Assay used: immunoSEQ multiplex PCR; TCRdb lists only in-frame clones, some missing. Of fewer than 300,000 clones listed, 86% were seen once; the top ten hold over 9.5%. The sequence was collected from a woman between 25 and 40 years old with COVID-19, enrolled during active disease. The specimen was peripheral blood. The genes are TRBV25-1 and TRBJ2-7; 8 nucleotides agree with TRBD1. The CDR3 nucleotides read TGTGCCAGCAGTGATGGGGACAGGATTTATTACGAGCAGTACTTC. Its translation is CASSDGDRIYYEQYF.